One and the same sample provided the 27 T cell receptor beta chains below, sequenced in a study of CD8+ T cells in alopecia areata. The authors extracted RNA and reverse transcribed it into cDNA as the sequencing template. Sequencing was performed with immunoSEQ multiplex PCR; in TCRdb, only in-frame clones are kept and a portion is missing. The table records nearly 95,000 clones, just over 70% of them present only once. The treatment here: oral pan-JAK inhibitor, 5-10 mg twice daily. The material was CD8+ T cells sorted from blood, obtained around week 46, from a patient treated with tofacitinib. These receptors originate from a human donor with alopecia areata.

The J gene is TRBJ1-3, the V gene TRBV7-8; 11 bases map to TRBD1. Germline V gene data show CDR1 as SGHVS and CDR2 as FQNEAQ. V was pared by 1 base and J by 4 bases, with 12 bases of the junction left unmatched. The CDR3 length is 19 residues. In nucleotides, the CDR3 is TGTGCCAGCAGCTTAGGGGGACAGGGGGAGGAGATCCAAGGAAACACCATATATTTT. Translation: CASSLGGQGEEIQGNTIYF.

This rearrangement joins TRBV29-1 to TRBJ2-4; D gene ambiguous. Germline CDR1 and CDR2: SQVTM and ANQGSEA. The V end was cut by 1 base, the J end by 0 bases, with 13 bases between. The CDR3 contains 16 residues. The DNA of the CDR3 is TGCAGCGTTGAAGGGCCGGCCACGGGAGCCAAAAACATTCAGTACTTC. Translation: CSVEGPATGAKNIQYF.

This clone was observed a single time. The rearrangement uses TRBV5-1 and TRBJ2-3, with D maybe TRBD2 (6 bases). The CDR3 runs to 15 residues. Germline values: CDR1 SGHRS, CDR2 YFSETQ. Trimming cost V 4 bases and J 2 bases, with 14 bases left between them. The CDR3, as DNA: TGCGCCAGCAGCATCCGGGACTCCCTCACAGATACGCAGTATTTT. This codes for CASSIRDSLTDTQYF.

This clone was observed a few times. V is TRBV5-1 and J is TRBJ2-1; 9 nucleotides align to TRBD1. Germline V CDR1 and CDR2: SGHRS, YFSETQ. The length of the CDR3 is 14 residues. After removal of 7 bases from V and 6 bases from J, the junction contained 8 bases not matched to a gene. The DNA for the CDR3 is TGCGCCAGCGCCCCCGGGACAGGGATCAATGAGCAGTTCTTC. Its protein is CASAPGTGINEQFF.

This chain joins TRBV4-3 and TRBJ1-2; 7 nucleotides line up with TRBD1. This CDR3 has 16 amino acids. Germline V CDR1 and CDR2: LGHNA, YSLEER. With 0 bases clipped from V and 3 bases from J, the junction kept 7 bases outside the gene matches. The DNA for the CDR3 is TGCGCCAGCAGCCAAGATGAGGGGACAGAAGACTATGGCTACACCTTC. As protein: CASSQDEGTEDYGYTF.

This chain links TRBV5-4 with TRBJ1-2; D possibly corresponds to TRBD1 (6 bases). This CDR3 contains 16 residues. The germline gives CDR1 SGHNT, CDR2 YYREEE (reference sequence). Trimming stripped 4 bases from V and 6 bases from J, with 22 bases between. CDR3 sequence: CASSGLSGTPTDGYTF. CDR3 coding DNA: TGTGCCAGCAGCGGATTATCCGGGACACCTACGGATGGCTACACCTTC.

The chain has TRBV29-1 and TRBJ1-1, with D uncertain. The CDR3 totals 11 residues. The ends were cut back, 7 bases at V and 0 bases at J, with 6 bases in the middle. Germline CDR1 is SQVTM and CDR2 is ANQGSEA. The CDR3 protein is CSALMNTEAFF. In nucleotides, the CDR3 is TGCAGCGCCCTGATGAACACTGAAGCTTTCTTT.

Note on this clone: One junction end does not reproduce the germline sequence, and a read error may be involved. The chain uses TRBV13 and TRBJ2-7; TRBD2 matches 10 bases. Germline V lookup: CDR1 PRHDT, CDR2 FYEKMQ (reference sequence). The CDR3 is made up of 15 amino acids. CDR3 nucleotide sequence: TGTGCCAGCACCTTAAGCGGGGGGGCTTTCTACGAGCAGTACTTC. Translating it yields CASTLSGGAFYEQYF.

In its sample, this clone was seen a few times. The chain links TRBV7-2 to TRBJ2-5, with D possibly being TRBD1 or TRBD2 (6 bases each). The germline V and J ends were trimmed by 8 bases and 5 bases, with 15 bases remaining between them. The CDR3 covers 13 residues. The germline V gene encodes CDR1 SGHTA and CDR2 FQGNSA. CDR3 in amino acids: CASRELGGETQYF. CDR3 coding DNA: TGTGCCAGCCGAGAGTTAGGGGGGGAGACCCAGTACTTC.

Details on this clone: The sample contains more than one DNA sequence encoding this CDR3. The chain has TRBV5-1 and TRBJ2-5; 11 positions agree with TRBD2. This CDR3 is 16 amino acids long. The J segment lost 2 bases and the V segment lost 1 base, leaving 4 bases of the junction unmatched. The germline V gene has CDR1 SGHRS and CDR2 YFSETQ. Here the CDR3 reads CASSLYSGGAQETQYF. Here the CDR3 DNA reads TGCGCCAGCAGCTTGTATAGCGGGGGGGCACAAGAGACCCAGTACTTC.

This chain links TRBV7-3 with TRBJ1-6; maybe TRBD1 (5 bases). Trimming shortened V by 3 bases and J by 4 bases, and 7 bases separated the two germline ends. The CDR3 runs to 14 residues. Germline V lookup: CDR1 SGHTA, CDR2 FQGTGA. The CDR3 region has the DNA TGTGCCAGCAGCTTGACAGTTTATAATTCACCCCTCCACTTT. It encodes CASSLTVYNSPLHF.

On this clone: Different DNA sequences within this sample yield the same CDR3. This chain links TRBV27 with TRBJ2-7, with 10 bases that match TRBD1. The ends lost 6 bases at V and 2 bases at J; junction bases unmatched: 4. This CDR3 region has 14 residues. Germline-derived CDR1 and CDR2 are MNHEY and SMNVEV (reference sequence). The CDR3 spells CASSLGQGAYEQYF. CDR3 coding DNA: TGTGCCAGCAGCCTAGGACAGGGGGCCTACGAGCAGTACTTC.

The J gene is TRBJ2-7, the V gene TRBV2, with TRBD2 identical over 11 bases. The V and J ends lost 6 bases and 3 bases, in that order; junction bases with no gene match: 10. Germline values: CDR1 SNHLY, CDR2 FYNNEI. This CDR3 region has 16 residues. The CDR3 loop reads CASSRGGTSGHYEQYF. CDR3 bases: TGTGCCAGCAGCCGCGGGGGGACTAGCGGACACTACGAGCAGTACTTC.

The CDR3 reads CASSPRQGQNTGELFF. The CDR3 DNA reads TGTGCCAGCAGTCCCCGACAGGGGCAGAACACCGGGGAGCTGTTTTTT. V gene TRBV27 combines with J gene TRBJ2-2; 8 nucleotides align to TRBD1. The germline V gene has CDR1 MNHEY and CDR2 SMNVEV (reference sequence). CDR3 length: 16 residues. The V segment lost 5 bases and the J segment 1 base; nucleotides outside the gene matches: 6.

The rearrangement joins TRBV15 to TRBJ1-3; 8 nucleotides line up with TRBD1. The J segment lost 0 bases and the V segment lost 4 bases, leaving 2 bases of the junction unmatched. Germline lookup yields CDR1 LNHNV and CDR2 YYDKDF (reference sequence). The CDR3 is 15 residues long. CDR3 loop: CATSTGQGSGNTIYF. Here the CDR3 DNA reads TGTGCCACCAGCACAGGACAGGGCTCTGGAAACACCATATATTTT. The entire variable domain, with the rest obtained from reference TRBV15 and TRBJ1-3, is as follows: DAMVIQNPRYQVTQFGKPVTLSCSQTLNHNVMYWYQQKSSQAPKLLFHYYDKDFNNEADTPDNFQSRRPNTSFCFLDIRSPGLGDTAMYLCATSTGQGSGNTIYFGEGSWLTVV.

This chain joins TRBV2 and TRBJ2-6; no clear D gene. V shed 8 bases and J shed 0 bases, with 11 bases lying between them. The CDR3 spans 15 residues. Germline lookup yields CDR1 SNHLY and CDR2 FYNNEI. The CDR3 spells CASVDGHSGANVLTF. DNA of the CDR3: TGTGCCAGCGTAGACGGCCACTCTGGGGCCAACGTCCTGACTTTC.

The J gene is TRBJ1-1, the V gene TRBV29-1, with D unclear. CDR1 and CDR2 (germline): SQVTM, ANQGSEA. V lost 4 bases and J 4 bases, leaving 16 bases between the germline ends. This CDR3 contains 14 residues. The CDR3 loop is CSVAPAARFTEAFF. Written as DNA, the CDR3 is TGCAGCGTTGCCCCAGCCGCGCGGTTCACTGAAGCTTTCTTT. Together with reference TRBV29-1 and TRBJ1-1, the CDR3 gives the full variable domain: SAVISQKPSRDICQRGTSLTIQCQVDSQVTMMFWYRQQPGQSLTLIATANQGSEATYESGFVIDKFPISRPNLTFSTLTVSNMSPEDSSIYLCSVAPAARFTEAFFGQGTRLTVV.

V usage is TRBV4-3 and J usage is TRBJ1-1; D gene unclear. Trimming pared 0 bases from V and 6 bases from J, leaving 11 bases between. Germline CDR1 is LGHNA and CDR2 is YSLEER. CDR3 length: 14 residues. CDR3 bases: TGCGCCAGCAGCCAAGATCCCAGAGATTCTGAAGCTTTCTTT. Its translation: CASSQDPRDSEAFF.

The CDR3 nucleotides read TGTGCCAGCAGCGTAGGGAGGTCCACCTACGAGCAGTACTTC. Residues: CASSVGRSTYEQYF. The rearrangement uses TRBV9 and TRBJ2-7; tentatively, D is TRBD2 (5 bases). The CDR3 is 14 amino acids. The germline V gene encodes CDR1 SGDLS and CDR2 YYNGEE. The V gene lost 0 bases and the J gene lost 2 bases, with 9 bases spanning the gap.

V usage is TRBV11-2 and J usage is TRBJ1-2, with a tentative D call TRBD1 (5 bases). The CDR3 runs to 14 residues. Per germline, CDR1 SGHAT and CDR2 FQNNGV. Trimming took off 1 base at V and 8 bases at J, with 14 bases between the two ends. The CDR3 is CASSLGGGRDGYTF. The CDR3 region has the DNA TGTGCCAGCAGCTTAGGGGGAGGCAGGGACGGCTACACCTTC. Drawing the rest from reference TRBV11-2 and TRBJ1-2, the complete variable domain is EAGVAQSPRYKIIEKRQSVAFWCNPISGHATLYWYQQILGQGPKLLIQFQNNGVVDDSQLPKDRFSAERLKGVDSTLKIQPAKLEDSAVYLCASSLGGGRDGYTFGSGTRLTVV.

The chain couples TRBV16 to TRBJ2-7; tentative D call: TRBD2 (5 bases). The CDR3 covers 14 residues. Germline CDR1 and CDR2: KGHSY and FQNENV. The germline V and J ends were trimmed by 7 bases and 3 bases, with 16 bases remaining between them. CDR3 amino acids: CASNGPGSHYEQYF. CDR3 coding DNA: TGTGCCAGCAACGGACCGGGAAGTCACTACGAGCAGTACTTC. Full variable domain (remainder filled in from reference TRBV16 and TRBJ2-7): GEEVAQTPKHLVRGEGQKAKLYCAPIKGHSYVFWYQQVLKNEFKFLISFQNENVFDETGMPKERFSAKCLPNSPCSLEIQATKLEDSAVYFCASNGPGSHYEQYFGPGTRLTVT.

This sequence joins TRBV2 and TRBJ1-5, with D perhaps TRBD1 (6 bases). V was clipped by 7 bases and J by 5 bases, with 18 bases between them. Germline loops: CDR1 SNHLY, CDR2 FYNNEI. The CDR3 is made up of 15 amino acids. The CDR3 nucleotides read TGTGCCAGCACCTTAACTGGGAACAGGGATCAGCCCCAGCATTTT. Translating it yields CASTLTGNRDQPQHF. The full variable domain, in which reference TRBV2 and TRBJ1-5 provide the parts outside the CDR3, is EPEVTQTPSHQVTQMGQEVILRCVPISNHLYFYWYRQILGQKVEFLVSFYNNEISEKSEIFDDQFSVERPDGSNFTLKIRSTKLEDSAMYFCASTLTGNRDQPQHFGDGTRLSIL.

A few counts support this clone. The V and J genes are TRBV29-1 and TRBJ2-7; 9 nucleotides match TRBD2. Germline assignment: CDR1 SQVTM and CDR2 ANQGSEA. This CDR3 is 14 amino acids long. J was trimmed by 4 bases and V by 0 bases; bases with no gene match: 4. For the CDR3, the DNA is TGCAGCGTTGAAGATCGAACTAGCGGGTACGAGCAGTACTTC. This encodes CSVEDRTSGYEQYF.

This chain uses TRBV11-2 with TRBJ1-2; D is ambiguous. The CDR3 is 14 residues long. Trimming took off 1 base at V and 8 bases at J, with 14 bases between the two ends. The germline V gene has CDR1 SGHAT and CDR2 FQNNGV. The CDR3 is CASSLGGARGGYTF. Written as DNA, the CDR3 is TGTGCCAGCAGCTTAGGTGGAGCGAGAGGCGGCTACACCTTC.

CDR3 bases: TGTGCCAGCTCACCGGGGACAGGGGGCACAGATACGCAGTATTTT. Encoded protein: CASSPGTGGTDTQYF. The gene calls are TRBV18 and TRBJ2-3; 10 bases agree with TRBD1. The ends lost 3 bases at V and 1 base at J; junction bases unmatched: 1. This CDR3 spans 15 amino acids. CDR1 and CDR2 from the germline V gene are KGHSH and LQKENI.

This clone was seen ten or more times. The rearrangement links TRBV10-2 to TRBJ1-1; 7 nucleotides agree with TRBD1. V lost 5 bases and J lost 4; bases outside the gene matches: 7. Germline values: CDR1 WSHSY, CDR2 SAAADI. CDR3 length equals 14 residues. The DNA for the CDR3 is TGCGCCAGCAGTTCCAACAGGGGTTCCACTGAAGCTTTCTTT. Translating it yields CASSSNRGSTEAFF.

This clone was observed a handful of times. This chain joins TRBV5-1 and TRBJ2-2; 9 bases are shared with TRBD1. The germline CDR1 and CDR2 sequences are SGHRS and YFSETQ. The CDR3 totals 16 residues. With V trimmed by 9 bases and J by 3 bases, 12 bases remained unmatched. The CDR3 is CATQPGQGTDTGELFF. The CDR3 DNA sequence: TGCGCCACTCAACCGGGACAGGGTACCGACACCGGGGAGCTGTTTTTT.